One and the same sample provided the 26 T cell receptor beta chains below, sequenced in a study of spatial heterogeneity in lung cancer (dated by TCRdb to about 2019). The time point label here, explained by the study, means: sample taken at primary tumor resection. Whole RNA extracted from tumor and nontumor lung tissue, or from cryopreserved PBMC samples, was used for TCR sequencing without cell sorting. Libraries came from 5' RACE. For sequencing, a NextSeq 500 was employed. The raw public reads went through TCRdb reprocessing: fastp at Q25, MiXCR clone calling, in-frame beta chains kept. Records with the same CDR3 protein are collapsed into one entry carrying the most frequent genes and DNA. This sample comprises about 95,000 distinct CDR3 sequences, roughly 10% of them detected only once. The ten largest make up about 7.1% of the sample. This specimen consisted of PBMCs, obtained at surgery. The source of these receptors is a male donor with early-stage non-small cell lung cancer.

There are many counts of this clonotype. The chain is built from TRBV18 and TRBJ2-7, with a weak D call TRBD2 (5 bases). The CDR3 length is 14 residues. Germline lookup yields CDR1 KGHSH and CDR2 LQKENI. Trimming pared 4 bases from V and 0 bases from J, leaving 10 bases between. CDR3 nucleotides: TGTGCCAGCTCACAATATAGCGACTCCTACGAGCAGTACTTC. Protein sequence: CASSQYSDSYEQYF.

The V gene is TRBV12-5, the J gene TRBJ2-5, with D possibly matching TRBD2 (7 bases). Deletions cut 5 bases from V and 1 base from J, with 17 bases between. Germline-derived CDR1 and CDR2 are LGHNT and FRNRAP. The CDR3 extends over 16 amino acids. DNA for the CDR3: TGTGCTAGTGGTACTGGGACTAAGGGGGGCCAAGAGACCCAGTACTTC. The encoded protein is CASGTGTKGGQETQYF.

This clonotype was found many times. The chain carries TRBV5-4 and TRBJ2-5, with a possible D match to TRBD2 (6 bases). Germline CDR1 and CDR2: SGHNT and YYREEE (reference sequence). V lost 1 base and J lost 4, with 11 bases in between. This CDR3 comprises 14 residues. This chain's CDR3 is CASSLYTGVETQYF. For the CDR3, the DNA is TGTGCCAGCAGCTTGTATACGGGAGTAGAGACCCAGTACTTC. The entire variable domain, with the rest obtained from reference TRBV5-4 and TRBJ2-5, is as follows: ETGVTQSPTHLIKTRGQQVTLRCSSQSGHNTVSWYQQALGQGPQFIFQYYREEENGRGNFPPRFSGLQFPNYSSELNVNALELDDSALYLCASSLYTGVETQYFGPGTRLLVL.

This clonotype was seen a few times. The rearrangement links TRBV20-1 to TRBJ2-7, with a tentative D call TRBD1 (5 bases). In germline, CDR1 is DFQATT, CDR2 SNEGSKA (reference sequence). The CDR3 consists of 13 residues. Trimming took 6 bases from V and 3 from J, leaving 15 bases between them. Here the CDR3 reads CSAPSTAVYEQYF. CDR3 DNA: TGCAGTGCCCCTTCGACAGCCGTCTACGAGCAGTACTTC.

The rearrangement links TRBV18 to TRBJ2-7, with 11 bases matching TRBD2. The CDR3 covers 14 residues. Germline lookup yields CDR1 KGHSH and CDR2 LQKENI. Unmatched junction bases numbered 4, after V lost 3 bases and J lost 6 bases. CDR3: CASSPTSGEFEQYF. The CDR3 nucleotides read TGTGCCAGCTCACCGACTAGCGGGGAGTTCGAGCAGTACTTC.

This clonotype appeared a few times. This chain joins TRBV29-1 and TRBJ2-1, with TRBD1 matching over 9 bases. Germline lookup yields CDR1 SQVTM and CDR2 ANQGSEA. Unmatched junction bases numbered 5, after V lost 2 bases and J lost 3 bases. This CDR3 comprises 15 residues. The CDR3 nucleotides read TGCAGCGTTGAACCCCCGGGACAGGGCTACAATGAGCAGTTCTTC. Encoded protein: CSVEPPGQGYNEQFF.

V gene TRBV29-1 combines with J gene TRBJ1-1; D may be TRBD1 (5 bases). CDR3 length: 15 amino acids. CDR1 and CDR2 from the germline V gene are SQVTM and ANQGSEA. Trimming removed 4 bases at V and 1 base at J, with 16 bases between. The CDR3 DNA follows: TGCAGCGTTGTCCCCCTAGGAGGGGCGAACACTGAAGCTTTCTTT. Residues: CSVVPLGGANTEAFF. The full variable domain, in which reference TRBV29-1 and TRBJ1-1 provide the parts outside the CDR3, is SAVISQKPSRDICQRGTSLTIQCQVDSQVTMMFWYRQQPGQSLTLIATANQGSEATYESGFVIDKFPISRPNLTFSTLTVSNMSPEDSSIYLCSVVPLGGANTEAFFGQGTRLTVV.

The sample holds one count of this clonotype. CDR3 sequence reads: CASIGGVNTEAFF. CDR3 sequence (DNA): TGTGCCAGCATTGGAGGAGTGAACACTGAAGCTTTCTTT. The chain is built from TRBV19 and TRBJ1-1, with unresolved D. The germline gives CDR1 LNHDA, CDR2 SQIVND (reference sequence). V dropped 9 bases and J dropped 0 bases, with 11 bases sitting between them. CDR3 length: 13 residues.

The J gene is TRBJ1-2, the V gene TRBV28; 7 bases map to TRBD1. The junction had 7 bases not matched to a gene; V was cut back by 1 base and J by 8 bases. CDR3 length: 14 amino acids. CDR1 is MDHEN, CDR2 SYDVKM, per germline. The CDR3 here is CASSLSDRREGYTF. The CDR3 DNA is TGTGCCAGCAGTTTATCGGACAGGAGGGAGGGCTACACCTTC.

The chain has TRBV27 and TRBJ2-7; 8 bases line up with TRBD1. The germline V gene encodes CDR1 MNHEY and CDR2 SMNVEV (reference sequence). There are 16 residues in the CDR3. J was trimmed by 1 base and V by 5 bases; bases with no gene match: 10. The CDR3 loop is CASSRTPRQGSYEQYF. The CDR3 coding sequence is TGTGCCAGCAGTCGAACCCCCCGACAGGGGTCCTACGAGCAGTACTTC.

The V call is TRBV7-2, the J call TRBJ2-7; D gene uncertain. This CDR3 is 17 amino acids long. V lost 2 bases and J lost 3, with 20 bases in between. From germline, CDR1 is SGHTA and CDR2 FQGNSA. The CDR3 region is CASSLSFGLGMYYEQYF. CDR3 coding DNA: TGTGCCAGCAGCTTAAGTTTTGGATTGGGGATGTACTACGAGCAGTACTTC.

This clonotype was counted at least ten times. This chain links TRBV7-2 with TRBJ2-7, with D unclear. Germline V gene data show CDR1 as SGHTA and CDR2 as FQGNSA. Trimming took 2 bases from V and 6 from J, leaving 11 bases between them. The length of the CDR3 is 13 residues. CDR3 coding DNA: TGTGCCAGCAGCTTAAGTACTGCAATCGAGCAGTACTTC. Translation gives CASSLSTAIEQYF.

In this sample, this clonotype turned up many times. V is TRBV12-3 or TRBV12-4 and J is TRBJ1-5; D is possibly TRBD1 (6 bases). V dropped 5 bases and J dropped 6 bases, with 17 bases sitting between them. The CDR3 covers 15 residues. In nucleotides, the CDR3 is TGTGCCAGCAGTCAGGGAGGCAGGGGCCCTCAGCCCCAGCATTTT. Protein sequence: CASSQGGRGPQPQHF.

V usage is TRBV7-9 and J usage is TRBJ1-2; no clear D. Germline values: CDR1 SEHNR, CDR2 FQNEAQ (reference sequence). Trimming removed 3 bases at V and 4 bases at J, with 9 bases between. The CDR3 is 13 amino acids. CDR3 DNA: TGTGCCAGCAGCTTCACTGGGGTCTATGGCTACACCTTC. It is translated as CASSFTGVYGYTF. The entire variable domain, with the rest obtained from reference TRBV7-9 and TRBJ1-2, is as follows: DTGVSQNPRHKITKRGQNVTFRCDPISEHNRLYWYRQTLGQGPEFLTYFQNEAQLEKSRLLSDRFSAERPKGSFSTLEIQRTEQGDSAMYLCASSFTGVYGYTFGSGTRLTVV.

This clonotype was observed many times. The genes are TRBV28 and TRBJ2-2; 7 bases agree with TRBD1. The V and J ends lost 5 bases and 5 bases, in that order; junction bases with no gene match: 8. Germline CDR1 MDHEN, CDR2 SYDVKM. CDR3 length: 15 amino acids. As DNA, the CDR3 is TGTGCCAGCAGTCTAAGGGGGCCACGGACCGGGGAGCTGTTTTTT. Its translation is CASSLRGPRTGELFF.

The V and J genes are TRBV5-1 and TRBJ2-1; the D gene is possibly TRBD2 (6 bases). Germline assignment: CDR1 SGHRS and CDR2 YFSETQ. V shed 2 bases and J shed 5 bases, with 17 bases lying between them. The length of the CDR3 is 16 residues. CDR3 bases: TGCGCCAGCAGCTTACACCCCGGGACTCCTAACAATGAGCAGTTCTTC. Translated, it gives CASSLHPGTPNNEQFF.

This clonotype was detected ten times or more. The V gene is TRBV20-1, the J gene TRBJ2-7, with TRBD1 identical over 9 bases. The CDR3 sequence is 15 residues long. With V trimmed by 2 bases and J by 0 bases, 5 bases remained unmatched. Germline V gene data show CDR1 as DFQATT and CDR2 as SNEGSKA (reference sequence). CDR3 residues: CSARIGTGSSYEQYF. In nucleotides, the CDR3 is TGCAGTGCTAGAATCGGGACAGGGAGCTCCTACGAGCAGTACTTC.

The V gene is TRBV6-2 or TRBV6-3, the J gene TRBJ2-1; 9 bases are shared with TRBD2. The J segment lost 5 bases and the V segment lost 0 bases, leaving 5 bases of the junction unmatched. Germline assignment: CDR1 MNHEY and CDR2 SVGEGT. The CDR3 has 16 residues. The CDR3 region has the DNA TGTGCCAGCAGTTACTCGGCTAGCGGGGCCGACAATGAGCAGTTCTTC. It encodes CASSYSASGADNEQFF.

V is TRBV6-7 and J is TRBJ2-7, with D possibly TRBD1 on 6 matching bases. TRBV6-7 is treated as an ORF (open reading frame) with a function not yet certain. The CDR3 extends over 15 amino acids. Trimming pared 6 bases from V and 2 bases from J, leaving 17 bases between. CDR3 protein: CASSSGQSLPYEQYF. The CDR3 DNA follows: TGTGCCAGCAGCTCTGGACAGTCTCTCCCCTACGAGCAGTACTTC.

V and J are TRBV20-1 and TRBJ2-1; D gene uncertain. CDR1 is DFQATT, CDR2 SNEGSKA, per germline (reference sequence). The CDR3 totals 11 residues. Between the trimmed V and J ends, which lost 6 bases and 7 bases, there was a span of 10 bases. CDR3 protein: CSAQSLNEQFF. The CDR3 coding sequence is TGCAGTGCGCAGAGCCTTAATGAGCAGTTCTTC.

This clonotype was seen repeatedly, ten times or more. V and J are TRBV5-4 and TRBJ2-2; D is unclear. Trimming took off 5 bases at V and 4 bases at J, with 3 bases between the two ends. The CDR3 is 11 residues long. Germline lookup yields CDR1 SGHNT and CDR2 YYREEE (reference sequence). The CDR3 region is CASRGTGELFF. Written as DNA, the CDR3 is TGTGCCAGCAGGGGCACCGGGGAGCTGTTTTTT.

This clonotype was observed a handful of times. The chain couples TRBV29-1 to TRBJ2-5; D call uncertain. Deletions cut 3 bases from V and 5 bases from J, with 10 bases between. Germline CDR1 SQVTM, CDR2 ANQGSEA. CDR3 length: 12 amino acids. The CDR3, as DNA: TGCAGCGTTGAGCTTAGCACGGAGACCCAGTACTTC. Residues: CSVELSTETQYF.

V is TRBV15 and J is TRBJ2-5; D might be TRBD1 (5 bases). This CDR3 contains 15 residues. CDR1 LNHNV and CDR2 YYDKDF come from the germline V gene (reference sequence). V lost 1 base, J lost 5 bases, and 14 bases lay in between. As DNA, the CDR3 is TGTGCCACCAGCAGAGGGTGGGGCAACCCGGAGACCCAGTACTTC. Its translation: CATSRGWGNPETQYF.

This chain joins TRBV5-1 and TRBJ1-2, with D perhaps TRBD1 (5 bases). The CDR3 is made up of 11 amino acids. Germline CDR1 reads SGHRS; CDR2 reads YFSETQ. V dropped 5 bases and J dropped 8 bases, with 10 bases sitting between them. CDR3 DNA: TGCGCCAGCAGTCCTGGGGGAGGCTACACCTTC. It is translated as CASSPGGGYTF.

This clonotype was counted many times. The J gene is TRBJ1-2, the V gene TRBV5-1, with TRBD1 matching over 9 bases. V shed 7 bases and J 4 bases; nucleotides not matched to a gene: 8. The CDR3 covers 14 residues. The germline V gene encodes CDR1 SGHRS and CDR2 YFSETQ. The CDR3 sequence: CASSPGQGTYGYTF. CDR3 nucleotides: TGCGCCAGCTCCCCCGGACAGGGGACCTATGGCTACACCTTC.

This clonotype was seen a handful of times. The CDR3 region is CASIRGAGYGYTF. CDR3 coding DNA: TGTGCCAGCATCCGGGGGGCTGGCTATGGCTACACCTTC. The chain recombines TRBV2 with TRBJ1-2, with D perhaps matching TRBD1 (6 bases). CDR3 length: 13 residues. Germline V gene data show CDR1 as SNHLY and CDR2 as FYNNEI. V was pared by 7 bases and J by 4 bases, with 13 bases between.